These 26 T cell receptor beta chains were sequenced from one sample in a study of cytomegalovirus exposure and HLA in healthy donors. The PCR was carried out with 60 Vbeta primers and 13 Jbeta primers. The table came from immunoSEQ multiplex PCR; TCRdb's copy has only in-frame clones and leaves some out. The table shows roughly 140,000 clones, with about 85% occurring only once. Material: PBMCs. The receptor set was obtained from a woman between 18 and 29 years old in good health and CMV-seronegative.

This clone was found a few times. The chain links TRBV10-2 to TRBJ2-5; 9 nucleotides agree with TRBD2. The CDR3 is 15 residues long. CDR1 WSHSY and CDR2 SAAADI come from the germline V gene. V was pared by 8 bases and J by 5 bases, with 12 bases of the junction left unmatched. The CDR3 DNA reads TGCGCCAGCGGAGAGGGCGGGAGGGCCCGGGAGACCCAGTACTTC. Translating it yields CASGEGGRARETQYF.

The rearrangement uses TRBV7-9 and TRBJ2-7; TRBD1 agrees at 7 bases. J was trimmed by 3 bases and V by 2 bases; bases with no gene match: 7. This CDR3 region has 15 residues. In germline, CDR1 is SEHNR, CDR2 FQNEAQ (reference sequence). CDR3 nucleotides: TGTGCCAGCAGCTTACCGGGACAGTGGATCTACGAGCAGTACTTC. It encodes CASSLPGQWIYEQYF.

The V gene is TRBV4-1, the J gene TRBJ2-3; 7 nucleotides line up with TRBD1. Trimming at V came to 1 base and at J to 3 bases, leaving 4 bases not matched to a gene. Germline lookup yields CDR1 MGHRA and CDR2 YSYEKL. This CDR3 is built from 15 residues. Written as DNA, the CDR3 is TGCGCCAGCAGCCAAGGACAGGGAAAAACAGATACGCAGTATTTT. Translating it yields CASSQGQGKTDTQYF.

The chain carries TRBV20-1 and TRBJ2-3, with unresolved D. The V end lost 3 bases, the J end lost 4 bases, and 5 bases lay between the germline ends. The CDR3 totals 11 residues. The germline V gene has CDR1 DFQATT and CDR2 SNEGSKA (reference sequence). The CDR3 is CSASGADTQYF. The CDR3, as DNA: TGCAGTGCTAGCGGAGCAGATACGCAGTATTTT.

The chain links TRBV9 to TRBJ2-3; TRBD2 might be the D (7 bases). Germline values: CDR1 SGDLS, CDR2 YYNGEE. Trimming cost V 0 bases and J 5 bases, with 16 bases left between them. The CDR3 is made up of 16 amino acids. CDR3 sequence: CASSVAGGARGDTQYF. CDR3 in DNA: TGTGCCAGCAGCGTAGCGGGGGGCGCCCGGGGAGATACGCAGTATTTT. Full variable domain (rest looked up from reference TRBV9 and TRBJ2-3): DSGVTQTPKHLITATGQRVTLRCSPRSGDLSVYWYQQSLDQGLQFLIQYYNGEERAKGNILERFSAQQFPDLHSELNLSSLELGDSALYFCASSVAGGARGDTQYFGPGTRLTVL.

The rearrangement links TRBV7-2 to TRBJ2-7; 7 bases are a match to TRBD2. V gave up 5 bases and J gave up 3 bases; unmatched junction bases: 13. This CDR3 spans 16 amino acids. Germline-derived CDR1 and CDR2 are SGHTA and FQGNSA. The CDR3 sequence: CASSLSLGASGYEQYF. For the CDR3, the DNA is TGTGCCAGCAGCCTAAGCTTAGGGGCTAGCGGCTACGAGCAGTACTTC.

The J gene is TRBJ2-1, the V gene TRBV7-3; perhaps TRBD2 as D (6 bases). The V end lost 5 bases, the J end lost 8 bases, and 25 bases lay between the germline ends. This CDR3 spans 17 amino acids. The V gene's germline CDR1 is SGHTA and CDR2 FQGTGA. CDR3 region: CASSRIARENVPHEQFF. The CDR3 DNA sequence: TGTGCCAGCAGCCGAATCGCCCGGGAGAATGTCCCCCATGAGCAGTTCTTC.

The chain carries TRBV27 and TRBJ1-2, with 9 bases aligning to TRBD1. The CDR3 sequence is 15 residues long. Germline CDR1 and CDR2: MNHEY and SMNVEV (reference sequence). Trimming cost V 2 bases and J 4 bases; bases outside gene matches: 5. The CDR3 spells CASSLVGTGTYGYTF. For the CDR3, the DNA is TGTGCCAGCAGTTTAGTAGGGACAGGGACCTATGGCTACACCTTC.

The V and J genes are TRBV30 and TRBJ1-6; no reliable D call. Deletions cut 3 bases from V and 9 bases from J, with 15 bases between. The CDR3 extends over 14 amino acids. Germline CDR1 GTSNPN, CDR2 SVGIG (reference sequence). The CDR3 sequence is CAWRLNVGGSPLHF. The CDR3 bases are TGTGCCTGGAGGTTGAATGTCGGAGGTTCACCCCTCCACTTT.

The rearrangement uses TRBV28 and TRBJ1-3, with 7 positions matching TRBD1. Germline lookup yields CDR1 MDHEN and CDR2 SYDVKM. The CDR3 is 15 residues long. V shed 6 bases, J shed 4 bases, and the junction held 9 bases outside the gene matches. CDR3 in DNA: TGTGCCAGCAGCCGGGACAGCAGGGGAGGAAACACCATATATTTT. The encoded protein is CASSRDSRGGNTIYF.

The count of this clone is one. V usage is TRBV10-3 and J usage is TRBJ2-2; the D gene is possibly TRBD1 (6 bases). The CDR3 covers 18 residues. In germline, CDR1 is ENHRY, CDR2 SYGVKD. With 6 bases removed from V and 0 bases from J, the gap between germline ends came to 20 bases. CDR3 in DNA: TGTGCCATCAGCGGGACACCAAACCTCCTATCGAACACCGGGGAGCTGTTTTTT. It encodes CAISGTPNLLSNTGELFF.

This clone was observed once. This chain links TRBV10-3 with TRBJ2-2, with TRBD2 identical over 7 bases. V gave up 4 bases and J gave up 4 bases; unmatched junction bases: 3. CDR1 is ENHRY and CDR2 is SYGVKD in the germline V gene. The CDR3 has 14 residues. CDR3 DNA: TGTGCCATCAGTGGAGCGGGGAGCACCGGGGAGCTGTTTTTT. Its protein is CAISGAGSTGELFF.

This chain uses TRBV21-1 with TRBJ2-7; the table calls TRBD1, which could not be checked here. TRBV21-1 is a listed pseudogene. The CDR3 length is 13 residues. The CDR3 nucleotides read TGTGCCAGCCCCCGGGACAGAATTTACGAGCAGTACTTC. This translates into CASPRDRIYEQYF.

In this sample, this clone turned up once. The rearrangement uses TRBV5-1 and TRBJ1-3; a weak D match, TRBD1 (6 bases). Per germline, CDR1 SGHRS and CDR2 YFSETQ. The CDR3 has 15 residues. V was pared by 4 bases and J by 3 bases, with 14 bases between. CDR3 DNA sequence: TGCGCCAGCAGCCTCAGGGGAGAGGTTGGAAACACCATATATTTT. Its protein product is CASSLRGEVGNTIYF.

This clone has a handful of counts. Additional DNA sequences in this sample encode the identical CDR3. The chain is built from TRBV6-4 and TRBJ1-2; TRBD1 is a possible D gene (6 bases). V was trimmed by 3 bases and J by 2 bases, leaving 7 bases between them. The CDR3 contains 13 residues. CDR1 and CDR2 from the germline V gene are MRHNA and SNTAGT. The CDR3 region has the DNA TGTGCCAGCAGTGAAACAGGGAACTATGGCTACACCTTC. Its protein is CASSETGNYGYTF.

The table lists this clone with a count of one. The genes are TRBV4-2 and TRBJ2-7; 11 nucleotides match TRBD2. Germline assignment: CDR1 LGHNA and CDR2 YNFKEQ. V gave up 0 bases and J gave up 6 bases; unmatched junction bases: 7. The CDR3 loop spans 16 amino acids. The CDR3 protein is CASSQDLLAGGPEQYF. The DNA of the CDR3 is TGTGCCAGCAGCCAAGATCTGCTAGCGGGAGGCCCCGAGCAGTACTTC.

The chain employs TRBV21-1 and TRBJ2-7; the D call of TRBD2 is as the table states it, not checked on the DNA. TRBV21-1 is tagged as a pseudogene. The CDR3 sequence is 19 residues long. CDR3 residues: CASREGKPISGGIPYEQYF. DNA for the CDR3: TGTGCCAGCAGGGAAGGAAAGCCGATTAGCGGAGGGATCCCCTACGAGCAGTACTTC.

The chain uses TRBV7-2 and TRBJ1-5, with 8 bases fitting TRBD1. The CDR3 spans 16 residues. CDR1 is SGHTA and CDR2 is FQGNSA in the germline V gene. The V gene end was trimmed by 1 base and the J gene end by 6 bases; junction bases not matched to a gene: 8. CDR3 sequence: CASSLGTGTRTQPQHF. As DNA, the CDR3 is TGTGCCAGCAGCTTAGGGACAGGGACCAGAACTCAGCCCCAGCATTTT. The full variable domain, with the rest looked up from reference TRBV7-2 and TRBJ1-5, is GAGVSQSPSNKVTEKGKDVELRCDPISGHTALYWYRQSLGQGLEFLIYFQGNSAPDKSGLPSDRFSAERTGGSVSTLTIQRTQQEDSAVYLCASSLGTGTRTQPQHFGDGTRLSIL.

The V and J genes are TRBV6-4 and TRBJ2-7; tentatively, D is TRBD1 (6 bases). Trimming stripped 4 bases from V and 1 base from J, with 17 bases between. CDR3 size: 16 residues. The germline V gene encodes CDR1 MRHNA and CDR2 SNTAGT. CDR3 DNA sequence: TGTGCCAGCAGTGGGGGACACCCTGGGAGTTCCTACGAGCAGTACTTC. Residues: CASSGGHPGSSYEQYF.

This chain joins TRBV29-1 and TRBJ2-7; 12 bases agree with TRBD2. V shed 6 bases, J shed 5 bases, and the junction held 5 bases outside the gene matches. The CDR3 runs to 13 residues. Germline CDR1 and CDR2: SQVTM and ANQGSEA. For the CDR3, the DNA is TGCAGCGTAGAGACTAGCGGGAGTGACGAGCAGTACTTC. Translated: CSVETSGSDEQYF.

This sequence joins TRBV2 and TRBJ2-7, with TRBD1 matching 9 bases. Germline V gives CDR1 SNHLY, CDR2 FYNNEI. V dropped 6 bases and J dropped 3; count of bases not matched to a gene: 6. The length of the CDR3 is 14 residues. The CDR3 protein is CASRDRGIDYEQYF. In DNA form, the CDR3 reads TGTGCCAGCAGGGACAGGGGTATTGACTACGAGCAGTACTTC. Drawing the rest from reference TRBV2 and TRBJ2-7, the complete variable domain is EPEVTQTPSHQVTQMGQEVILRCVPISNHLYFYWYRQILGQKVEFLVSFYNNEISEKSEIFDDQFSVERPDGSNFTLKIRSTKLEDSAMYFCASRDRGIDYEQYFGPGTRLTVT.

Only one count was recorded for this clone. The V and J genes are TRBV5-4 and TRBJ1-1; no definite D call. Germline V gives CDR1 SGHNT, CDR2 YYREEE (reference sequence). This CDR3 spans 13 amino acids. Trimming removed 2 bases from V and 2 bases from J, with 7 bases in between. The CDR3 DNA reads TGTGCCAGCAGCTTATACAGCAACACTGAAGCTTTCTTT. Encoded protein: CASSLYSNTEAFF. Supplemented by reference TRBV5-4 and TRBJ1-1, the full variable domain reads ETGVTQSPTHLIKTRGQQVTLRCSSQSGHNTVSWYQQALGQGPQFIFQYYREEENGRGNFPPRFSGLQFPNYSSELNVNALELDDSALYLCASSLYSNTEAFFGQGTRLTVV.

The chain couples TRBV7-2 to TRBJ2-3; 8 nucleotides align to TRBD2. V shed 4 bases and J 1 base; nucleotides not matched to a gene: 7. Germline V gene sequence: CDR1 SGHTA, CDR2 FQGNSA. This CDR3 has 16 amino acids. The chain's CDR3 is CASSYRAGAGTDTQYF. The CDR3 DNA is TGTGCCAGCAGCTACCGAGCGGGGGCCGGCACAGATACGCAGTATTTT.

The rearrangement joins TRBV28 to TRBJ2-5; either TRBD1 or TRBD2 may supply D (5 bases each). Near its end, the DNA agrees better with TRBJ2-7, so the J call may be wrong. Germline CDR1 reads MDHEN; CDR2 reads SYDVKM. The CDR3 has 14 residues. The CDR3 spells CASSKGGGSYEQYF. CDR3 nucleotides: TGTGCCAGCAGTAAAGGTGGGGGCTCCTACGAGCAGTACTTC.

The chain couples TRBV27 to TRBJ2-2; unclear D gene. The V end lost 2 bases, the J end lost 0 bases, and 7 bases lay between the germline ends. Germline lookup yields CDR1 MNHEY and CDR2 SMNVEV (reference sequence). The CDR3 totals 15 residues. CDR3 DNA sequence: TGTGCCAGCAGTTTAGTGGGCGCGAACACCGGGGAGCTGTTTTTT. Residues: CASSLVGANTGELFF.

The gene calls are TRBV10-3 and TRBJ2-1, with TRBD1 identical over 10 bases. V gave up 10 bases and J gave up 7 bases; unmatched junction bases: 7. Germline V lookup: CDR1 ENHRY, CDR2 SYGVKD. The CDR3 consists of 13 residues. This CDR3 reads CATTWDRGNEQFF. CDR3 coding DNA: TGTGCCACCACTTGGGACAGGGGAAATGAGCAGTTCTTC.